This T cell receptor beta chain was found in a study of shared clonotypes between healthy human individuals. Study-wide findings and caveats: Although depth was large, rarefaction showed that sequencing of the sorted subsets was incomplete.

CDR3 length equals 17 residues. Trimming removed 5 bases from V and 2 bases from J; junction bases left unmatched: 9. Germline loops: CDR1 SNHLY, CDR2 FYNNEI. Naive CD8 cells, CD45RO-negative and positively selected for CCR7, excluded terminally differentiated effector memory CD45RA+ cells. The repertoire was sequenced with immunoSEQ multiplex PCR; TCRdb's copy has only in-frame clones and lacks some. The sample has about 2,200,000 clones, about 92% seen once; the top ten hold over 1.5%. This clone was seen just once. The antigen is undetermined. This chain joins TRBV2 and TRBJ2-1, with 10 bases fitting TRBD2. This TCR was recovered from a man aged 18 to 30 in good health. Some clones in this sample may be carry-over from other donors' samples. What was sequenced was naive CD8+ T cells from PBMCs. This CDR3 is CASSPSTSGLTYNEQFF. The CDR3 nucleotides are TGTGCCAGCAGTCCTTCGACTAGCGGGCTAACCTACAATGAGCAGTTCTTC.